The source of this T cell receptor beta chain is a study of T cell repertoires in cytomegalovirus infection. Across the whole study: The public TCR beta signatures pointed to both CMV infection and matching HLA type.

This clonotype was seen repeatedly, ten times or more. Its target is not known. Overall study findings and caveats: Cumulated frequencies of public TCR beta families served to identify carriers of CMV plus the relevant HLA. Ex vivo responses were dominated by HLA-C-restricted CMV-specific TCR beta clonotypes.

TCRdb fed the reads into MiXCR, producing one record per CDR3 protein. The sample contains a few hundred thousand distinct CDR3 sequences, around 18% of which appear only once. Germline V gene data show CDR1 as MNHEY and CDR2 as SMNVEV (reference sequence). The CDR3 is made up of 15 amino acids. Trimming took off 5 bases at V and 2 bases at J, with 13 bases between the two ends. This sequence originates from a human donor in good health (CMV status not recorded). Some clones in this sample may be carry-over from other donors' samples. The chain recombines TRBV27 with TRBJ1-5, with D tentatively TRBD1 (6 bases). The sample consisted of PBMCs. The CDR3 DNA sequence: TGTGCCAGCAGTGGCCGGTACAGGGGCAATCAGCCCCAGCATTTT. It codes for CASSGRYRGNQPQHF.